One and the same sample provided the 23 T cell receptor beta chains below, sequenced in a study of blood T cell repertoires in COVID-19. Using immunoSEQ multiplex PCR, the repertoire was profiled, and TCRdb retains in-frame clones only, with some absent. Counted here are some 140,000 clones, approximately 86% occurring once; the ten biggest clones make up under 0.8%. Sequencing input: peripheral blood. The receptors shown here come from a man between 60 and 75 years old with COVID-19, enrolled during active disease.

CDR3 sequence: CASSLSGINGYTF. CDR3 DNA sequence: TGTGCCAGCAGCTTATCAGGGATTAATGGCTACACCTTC. This chain connects TRBV11-3 to TRBJ1-2; possibly TRBD1 for D (5 bases). Trimming shortened V by 2 bases and J by 6 bases, and 10 bases separated the two germline ends. This CDR3 has 13 amino acids. CDR1 SGHNT and CDR2 YENEEA come from the germline V gene.

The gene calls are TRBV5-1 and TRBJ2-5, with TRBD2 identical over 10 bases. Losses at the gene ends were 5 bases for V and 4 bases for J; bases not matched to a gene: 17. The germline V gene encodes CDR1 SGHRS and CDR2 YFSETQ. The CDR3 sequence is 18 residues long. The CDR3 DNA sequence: TGCGCCAGCAGTCCTGGACAGTCGCTAGCGGGGGTAGGAGAGACCCAGTACTTC. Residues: CASSPGQSLAGVGETQYF.

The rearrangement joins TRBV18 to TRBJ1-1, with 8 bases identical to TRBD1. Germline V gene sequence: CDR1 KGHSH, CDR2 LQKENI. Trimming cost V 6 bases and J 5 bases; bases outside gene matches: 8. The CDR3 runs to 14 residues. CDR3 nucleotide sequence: TGTGCCAGCTCCCCCTGGACAGGGCGGACTGAAGCTTTCTTT. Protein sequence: CASSPWTGRTEAFF. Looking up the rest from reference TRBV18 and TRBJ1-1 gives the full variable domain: NAGVMQNPRHLVRRRGQEARLRCSPMKGHSHVYWYRQLPEEGLKFMVYLQKENIIDESGMPKERFSAEFPKEGPSILRIQQVVRGDSAAYFCASSPWTGRTEAFFGQGTRLTVV.

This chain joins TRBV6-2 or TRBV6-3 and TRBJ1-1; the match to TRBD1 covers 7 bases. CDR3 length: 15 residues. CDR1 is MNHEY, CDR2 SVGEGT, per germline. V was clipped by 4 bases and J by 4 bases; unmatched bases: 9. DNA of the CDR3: TGTGCCAGCAGTTGGGGGACAGTGATCCTCACTGAAGCTTTCTTT. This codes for CASSWGTVILTEAFF.

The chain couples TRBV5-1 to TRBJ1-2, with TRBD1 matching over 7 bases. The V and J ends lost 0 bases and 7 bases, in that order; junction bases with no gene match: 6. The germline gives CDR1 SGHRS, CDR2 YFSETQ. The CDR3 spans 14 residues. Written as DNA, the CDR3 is TGCGCCAGCAGCTTGGAGGAGGGGGCCGGTGGCTACACCTTC. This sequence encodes CASSLEEGAGGYTF.

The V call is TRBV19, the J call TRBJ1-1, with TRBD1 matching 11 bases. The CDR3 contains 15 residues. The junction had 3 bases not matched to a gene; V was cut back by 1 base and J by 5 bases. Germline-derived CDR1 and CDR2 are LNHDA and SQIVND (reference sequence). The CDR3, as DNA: TGTGCCAGTAGTATAGCCGGGACAGGGGGGACTGAAGCTTTCTTT. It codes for CASSIAGTGGTEAFF.

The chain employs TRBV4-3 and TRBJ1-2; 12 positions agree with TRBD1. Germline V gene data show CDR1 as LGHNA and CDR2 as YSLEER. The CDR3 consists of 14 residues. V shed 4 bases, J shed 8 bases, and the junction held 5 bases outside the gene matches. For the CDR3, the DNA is TGCGCCAGCAGCCCGGGACAGGGGGCTGGCGGCTACACCTTC. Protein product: CASSPGQGAGGYTF.

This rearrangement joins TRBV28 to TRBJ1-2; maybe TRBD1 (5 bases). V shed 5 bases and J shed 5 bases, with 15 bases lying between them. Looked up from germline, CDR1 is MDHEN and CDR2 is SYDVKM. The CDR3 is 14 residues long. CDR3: CASSPEGRGYGYTF. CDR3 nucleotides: TGTGCCAGCAGTCCAGAAGGGCGGGGGTATGGCTACACCTTC.

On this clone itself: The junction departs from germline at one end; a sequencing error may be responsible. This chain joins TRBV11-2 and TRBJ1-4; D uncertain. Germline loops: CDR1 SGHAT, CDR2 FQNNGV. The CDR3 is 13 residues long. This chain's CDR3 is CASNLAGDEKLFF. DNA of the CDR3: TGTGCCAGCAACTTAGCCGGAGATGAAAAACTGTTTTTT.

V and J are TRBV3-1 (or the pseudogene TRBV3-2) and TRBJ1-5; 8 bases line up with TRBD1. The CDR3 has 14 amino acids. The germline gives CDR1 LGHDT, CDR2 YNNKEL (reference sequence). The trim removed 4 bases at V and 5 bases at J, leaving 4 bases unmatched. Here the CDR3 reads CASSPNRGDQPQHF. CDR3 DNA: TGTGCCAGCAGCCCTAACAGGGGGGATCAGCCCCAGCATTTT.

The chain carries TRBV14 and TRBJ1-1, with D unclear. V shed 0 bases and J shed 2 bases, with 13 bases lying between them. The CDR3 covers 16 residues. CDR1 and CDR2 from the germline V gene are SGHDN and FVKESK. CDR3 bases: TGTGCCAGCAGCCAAGATCCGAGGGCCGCAAACACTGAAGCTTTCTTT. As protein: CASSQDPRAANTEAFF.

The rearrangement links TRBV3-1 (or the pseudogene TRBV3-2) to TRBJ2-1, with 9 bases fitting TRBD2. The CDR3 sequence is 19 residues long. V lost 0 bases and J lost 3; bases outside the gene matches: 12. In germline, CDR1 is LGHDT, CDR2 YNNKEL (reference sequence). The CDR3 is CASSQERGGTSRFYNEQFF. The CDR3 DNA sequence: TGTGCCAGCAGCCAAGAAAGAGGGGGGACTAGCAGATTCTACAATGAGCAGTTCTTC.

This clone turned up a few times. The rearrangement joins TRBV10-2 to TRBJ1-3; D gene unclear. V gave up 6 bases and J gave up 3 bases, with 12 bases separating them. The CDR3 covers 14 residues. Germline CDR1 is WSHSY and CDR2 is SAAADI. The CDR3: CASSRGQDGNTIYF. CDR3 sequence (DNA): TGCGCCAGCAGCCGAGGGCAGGATGGAAACACCATATATTTT.

The CDR3 sequence: CASCPSQGAGSEAFF. The CDR3 region has the DNA TGTGCCAGCTGCCCCTCTCAGGGGGCCGGCTCTGAAGCTTTCTTT. The V gene is TRBV6-6, the J gene TRBJ1-1; 8 bases align to TRBD1. V was pared by 8 bases and J by 6 bases, with 14 bases of the junction left unmatched. The CDR3 runs to 15 residues. Germline V gene lookup returns CDR1 MNHNY and CDR2 SVGAGI (reference sequence).

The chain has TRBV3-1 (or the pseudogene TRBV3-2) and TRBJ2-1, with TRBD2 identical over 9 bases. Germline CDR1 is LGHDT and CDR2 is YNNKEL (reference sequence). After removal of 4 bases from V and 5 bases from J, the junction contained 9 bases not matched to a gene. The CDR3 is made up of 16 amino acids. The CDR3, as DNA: TGTGCCAGCAGCCGACGAACGCTAGCGGGAAACAATGAGCAGTTCTTC. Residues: CASSRRTLAGNNEQFF.

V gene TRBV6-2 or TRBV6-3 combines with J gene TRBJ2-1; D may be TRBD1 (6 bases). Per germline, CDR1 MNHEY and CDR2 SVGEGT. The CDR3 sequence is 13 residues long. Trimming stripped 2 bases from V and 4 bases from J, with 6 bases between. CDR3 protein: CASSYGQYNEQFF. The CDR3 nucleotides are TGTGCCAGCAGTTACGGACAGTACAATGAGCAGTTCTTC.

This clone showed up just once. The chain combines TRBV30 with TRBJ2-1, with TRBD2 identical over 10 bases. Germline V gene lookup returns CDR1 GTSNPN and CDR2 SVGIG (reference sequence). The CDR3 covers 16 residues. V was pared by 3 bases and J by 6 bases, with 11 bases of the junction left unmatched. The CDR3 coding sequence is TGTGCCTGGAGCCAACCCTCTAGCGGGAGAAGCAATGAGCAGTTCTTC. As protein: CAWSQPSSGRSNEQFF.

The CDR3 loop is CASSATLGQTKAFF. CDR3 DNA sequence: TGTGCCAGCAGCGCGACCCTCGGACAGACTAAAGCTTTCTTT. This chain uses TRBV9 with TRBJ1-1; a weak D match, TRBD1 (6 bases). Trimming pared 3 bases from V and 9 bases from J, leaving 18 bases between. This CDR3 is built from 14 residues. Germline V lookup: CDR1 SGDLS, CDR2 YYNGEE.

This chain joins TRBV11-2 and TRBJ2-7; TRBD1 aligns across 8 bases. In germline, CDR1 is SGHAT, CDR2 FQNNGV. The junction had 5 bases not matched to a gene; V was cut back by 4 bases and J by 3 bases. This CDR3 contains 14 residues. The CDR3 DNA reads TGTGCCAGCAGCTCACAGGGGGGTGGCTACGAGCAGTACTTC. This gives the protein CASSSQGGGYEQYF. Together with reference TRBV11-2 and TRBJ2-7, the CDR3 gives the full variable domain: EAGVAQSPRYKIIEKRQSVAFWCNPISGHATLYWYQQILGQGPKLLIQFQNNGVVDDSQLPKDRFSAERLKGVDSTLKIQPAKLEDSAVYLCASSSQGGGYEQYFGPGTRLTVT.

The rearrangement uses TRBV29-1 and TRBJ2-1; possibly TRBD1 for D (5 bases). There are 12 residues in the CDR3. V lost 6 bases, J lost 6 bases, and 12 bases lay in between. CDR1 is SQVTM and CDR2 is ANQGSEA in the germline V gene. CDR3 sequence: CSVGWGSNEQFF. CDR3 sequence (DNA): TGCAGCGTCGGATGGGGCTCCAATGAGCAGTTCTTC.

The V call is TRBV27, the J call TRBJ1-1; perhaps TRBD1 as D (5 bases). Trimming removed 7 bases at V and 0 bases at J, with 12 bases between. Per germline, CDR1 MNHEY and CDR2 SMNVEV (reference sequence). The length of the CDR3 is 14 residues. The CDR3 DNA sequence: TGTGCCAGCAAACACAGGAGCATGAACACTGAAGCTTTCTTT. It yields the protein CASKHRSMNTEAFF.

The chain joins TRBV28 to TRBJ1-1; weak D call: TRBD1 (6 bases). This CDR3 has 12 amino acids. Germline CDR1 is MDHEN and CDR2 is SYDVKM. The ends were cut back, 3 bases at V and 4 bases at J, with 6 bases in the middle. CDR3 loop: CASSLGATEAFF. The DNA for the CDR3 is TGTGCCAGCAGTTTGGGGGCCACTGAAGCTTTCTTT. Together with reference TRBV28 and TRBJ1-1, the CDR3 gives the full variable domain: DVKVTQSSRYLVKRTGEKVFLECVQDMDHENMFWYRQDPGLGLRLIYFSYDVKMKEKGDIPEGYSVSREKKERFSLILESASTNQTSMYLCASSLGATEAFFGQGTRLTVV.

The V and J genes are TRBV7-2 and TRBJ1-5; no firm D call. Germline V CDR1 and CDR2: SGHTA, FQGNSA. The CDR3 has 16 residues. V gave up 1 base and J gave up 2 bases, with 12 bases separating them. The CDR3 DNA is TGTGCCAGCAGCTTAGTGGCGGGTTTTGGCAATCAGCCCCAGCATTTT. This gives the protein CASSLVAGFGNQPQHF.